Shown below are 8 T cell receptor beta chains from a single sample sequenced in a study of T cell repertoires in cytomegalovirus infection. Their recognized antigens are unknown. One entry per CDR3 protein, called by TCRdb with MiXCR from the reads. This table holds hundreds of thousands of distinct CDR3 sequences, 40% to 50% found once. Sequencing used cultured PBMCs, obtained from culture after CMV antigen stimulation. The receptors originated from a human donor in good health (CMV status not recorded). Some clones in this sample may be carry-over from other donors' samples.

CDR3 DNA: TGCAGTACGGCCGAGGGCCCCCCTATTGTAGACCATGGGTCTGTGGACACCGGGGAGCTGTTTTTT. Its translation: CSTAEGPPIVDHGSVDTGELFF. The chain joins TRBV20-1 to TRBJ2-2; possible D gene TRBD2, 5 bases. There are 22 residues in the CDR3. Germline V gene lookup returns CDR1 DFQATT and CDR2 SNEGSKA (reference sequence). V dropped 8 bases and J dropped 3 bases, with 40 bases sitting between them.

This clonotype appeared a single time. The CDR3 DNA sequence: TGCAGCCCCAAGCTAGCGGGAGGGCCAGATACGCAGTATTTT. This encodes CSPKLAGGPDTQYF. The chain links TRBV20-1 to TRBJ2-3; 12 nucleotides line up with TRBD2. Germline V gene sequence: CDR1 DFQATT, CDR2 SNEGSKA (reference sequence). This CDR3 has 14 residues.

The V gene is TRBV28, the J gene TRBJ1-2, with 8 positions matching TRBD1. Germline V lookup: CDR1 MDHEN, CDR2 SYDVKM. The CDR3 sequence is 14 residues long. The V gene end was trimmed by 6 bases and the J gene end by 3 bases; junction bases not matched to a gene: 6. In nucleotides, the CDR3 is TGTGCCAGCAGCCGCCCGGGACAGGACTATGGCTACACCTTC. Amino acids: CASSRPGQDYGYTF.

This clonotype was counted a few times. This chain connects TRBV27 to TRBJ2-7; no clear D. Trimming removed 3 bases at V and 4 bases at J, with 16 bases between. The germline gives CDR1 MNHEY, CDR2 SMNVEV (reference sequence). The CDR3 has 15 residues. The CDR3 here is CASSFGIPPNYEQYF. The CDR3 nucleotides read TGTGCCAGCAGTTTTGGGATCCCGCCCAATTACGAGCAGTACTTC.

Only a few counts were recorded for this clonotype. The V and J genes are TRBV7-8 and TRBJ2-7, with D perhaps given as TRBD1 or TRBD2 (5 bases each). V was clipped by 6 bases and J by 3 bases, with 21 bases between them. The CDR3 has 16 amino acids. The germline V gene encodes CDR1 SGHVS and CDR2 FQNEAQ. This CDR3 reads CASRPHRDHKNYEQYF. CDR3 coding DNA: TGTGCCAGCAGACCCCACCGGGACCATAAAAACTACGAGCAGTACTTC.

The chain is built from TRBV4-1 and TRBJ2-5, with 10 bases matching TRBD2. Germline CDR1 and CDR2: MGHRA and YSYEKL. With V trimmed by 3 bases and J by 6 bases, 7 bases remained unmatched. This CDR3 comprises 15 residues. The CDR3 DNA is TGCGCCAGCAGCCAGTCACTAGCGGGGTTGCAGACCCAGTACTTC. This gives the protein CASSQSLAGLQTQYF.

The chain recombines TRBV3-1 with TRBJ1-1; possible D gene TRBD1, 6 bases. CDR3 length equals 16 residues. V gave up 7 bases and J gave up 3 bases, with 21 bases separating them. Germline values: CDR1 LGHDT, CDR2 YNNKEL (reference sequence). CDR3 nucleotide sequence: TGTGCCAGCACCCGGAAATCCGACAGGAGGGACACTGAAGCTTTCTTT. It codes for CASTRKSDRRDTEAFF.

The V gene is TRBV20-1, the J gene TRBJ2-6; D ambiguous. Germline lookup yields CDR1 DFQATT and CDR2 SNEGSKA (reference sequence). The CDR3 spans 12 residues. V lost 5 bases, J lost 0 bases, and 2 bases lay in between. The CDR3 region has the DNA TGCAGTGCTGACTCTGGGGCCAACGTCCTGACTTTC. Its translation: CSADSGANVLTF.